This T cell receptor (beta chain) was sequenced during a study of blood T cells in healthy people across ages. Healthy Caucasians from Russia aged roughly 6 to 90 served as donors. Staff drew 9 to 10 milliliters of peripheral blood from each donor. The second PCR ran about 7 to 12 cycles with a sample-barcoded 5' primer and J-beta primers. The template-switch adaptor was a 5' adaptor with 12 random nucleotides. It tagged each cDNA molecule. From the 5' RACE reads, TCRdb called clonotypes with MiXCR, one entry per CDR3 protein. The table has over 700,000 distinct CDR3 sequences, approximately 25% seen once. These sequences were also reported in another study, on T cells of mothers and their children. As that report states: The study recruited three healthy Caucasian mothers and their six children as donors.

The receptor comes from a boy between 5 and 17 years old in good health. The source material was blood.

As DNA, the CDR3 is TGTGCCAGTTCAAACCCCGGATCCGAGCAGTACTTC. Its protein product is CASSNPGSEQYF. The V and J genes are TRBV19 and TRBJ2-5; D is unresolved. Gene TRBJ2-7 matches the end of the DNA better, so the J call may be wrong. This CDR3 has 12 residues. Germline V gene data show CDR1 as LNHDA and CDR2 as SQIVND (reference sequence).